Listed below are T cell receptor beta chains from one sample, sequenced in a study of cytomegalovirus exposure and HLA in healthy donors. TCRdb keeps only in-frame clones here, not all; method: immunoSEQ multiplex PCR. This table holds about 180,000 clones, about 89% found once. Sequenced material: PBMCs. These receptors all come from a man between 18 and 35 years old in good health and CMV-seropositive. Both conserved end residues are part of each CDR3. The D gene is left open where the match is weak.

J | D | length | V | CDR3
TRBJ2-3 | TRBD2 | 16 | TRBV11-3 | CASSRRAGGGSDTQYF
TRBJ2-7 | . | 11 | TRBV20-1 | CSASEGWEQYF
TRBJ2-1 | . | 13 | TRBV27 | CASSPSRVGEQFF
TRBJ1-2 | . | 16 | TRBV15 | CATSRDRQGGHYGYTF
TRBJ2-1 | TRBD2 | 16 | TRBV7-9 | CASSSAREGSYNEQFF
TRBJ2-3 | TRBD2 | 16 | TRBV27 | CASVATSGSSTDTQYF
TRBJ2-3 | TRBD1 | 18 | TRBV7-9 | CASSLIKSGTGDTDTQYF
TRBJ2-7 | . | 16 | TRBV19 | CASTNRRGRSPHEQYF
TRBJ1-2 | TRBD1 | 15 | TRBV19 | CASRPGTGLLYGYTF
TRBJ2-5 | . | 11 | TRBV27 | CASSKGETQYF
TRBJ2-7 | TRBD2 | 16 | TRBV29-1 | CSVEGGYSGRQYEQYF
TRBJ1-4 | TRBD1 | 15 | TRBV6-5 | CASSYDGTGGKKLFF
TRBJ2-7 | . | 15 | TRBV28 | CASISPRGQRYEQYF
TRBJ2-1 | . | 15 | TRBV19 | CASSQGLAPDNEQFF
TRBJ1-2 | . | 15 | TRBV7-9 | CASSFVEEGGYGYTF
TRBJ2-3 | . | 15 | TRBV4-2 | CASSQELAGTDTQYF
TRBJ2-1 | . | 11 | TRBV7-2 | CASSLASEQFF
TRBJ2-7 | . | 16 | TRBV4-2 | CASSQDTGGGSYEQYF
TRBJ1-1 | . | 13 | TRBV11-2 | CASSLEQGAEAFF
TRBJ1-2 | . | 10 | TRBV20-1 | CSAMWGVYTF
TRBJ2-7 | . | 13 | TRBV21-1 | CASSPPRSYEQYF
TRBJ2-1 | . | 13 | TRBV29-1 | CSATTVTYNEQFF
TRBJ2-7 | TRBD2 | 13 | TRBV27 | CASTRSGAREQYF
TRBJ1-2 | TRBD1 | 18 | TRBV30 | CAWSVPLDRRGFNYGYTF
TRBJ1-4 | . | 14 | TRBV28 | CASSLFREGEKLFF
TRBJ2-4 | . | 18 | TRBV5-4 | CASSLGTSGSRGQNIQYF
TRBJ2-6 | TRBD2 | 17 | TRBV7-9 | CASSSTSGSPGANVLTF